These 24 T cell receptor beta chains originate from one sample sequenced in a study of human T cells and chemical hapten exposure. TCRdb reanalysed the RACE reads using MiXCR and keeps one entry per CDR3 protein. The table lists roughly 150,000 distinct CDR3 sequences, roughly 26% of them singletons. Time point reported: patch test 3, about 24 weeks after DPC sensitization. Treatment denoted: therapeutic diphenylcyclopropenone sensitization with weekly scalp DPC. Sequencing used whole blood, obtained in connection with sensitization to the hapten diphenylcyclopropenone (DPC). Every receptor here comes from a woman between 18 and 29 years old with alopecia areata. Some clones in this sample may be carry-over from other donors' samples.

The chain recombines TRBV2 with TRBJ1-4; D not certain. This CDR3 spans 10 amino acids. V lost 10 bases to trimming and J lost 10 bases, with 10 bases between them. Looked up from germline, CDR1 is SNHLY and CDR2 is FYNNEI. The CDR3 loop is CATWSRKLFF. The CDR3 DNA is TGTGCCACCTGGAGCCGAAAACTGTTTTTT. Based on the CDR3 plus reference TRBV2 and TRBJ1-4, the full variable domain is EPEVTQTPSHQVTQMGQEVILRCVPISNHLYFYWYRQILGQKVEFLVSFYNNEISEKSEIFDDQFSVERPDGSNFTLKIRSTKLEDSAMYFCATWSRKLFFGSGTQLSVL.

V usage is TRBV7-3 and J usage is TRBJ1-5, with D tentatively TRBD1 (5 bases). The CDR3 runs to 12 residues. V lost 4 bases to trimming and J lost 7 bases, with 8 bases between them. Germline V CDR1 and CDR2: SGHTA, FQGTGA. The CDR3 sequence: CASSWTRQPQHF. The CDR3 nucleotides read TGTGCCAGCAGCTGGACACGCCAGCCCCAGCATTTT.

To note about this clonotype: Since the CDR3 does not end with the conserved phenylalanine or tryptophan, this likely comes from a read error. This rearrangement joins TRBV10-3 to TRBJ2-3; possible D gene TRBD2, 6 bases. Germline-derived CDR1 and CDR2 are ENHRY and SYGVKD. With 4 bases removed from V and 0 bases from J, the gap between germline ends came to 8 bases. CDR3 length: 14 residues. In nucleotides, the CDR3 is TGTGCCATCAGTGCCGGGACTAGCACAGATACGCAGTATTTG. As protein: CAISAGTSTDTQYL.

In its sample, this clonotype was seen many times. The rearrangement joins TRBV12-3 or TRBV12-4 to TRBJ2-5; D remains unclear. This CDR3 has 11 amino acids. V was cut by 3 bases and J by 5 bases, with 4 bases left in between. The CDR3: CASSFGETQYF. In nucleotides, the CDR3 is TGTGCCAGCAGTTTCGGGGAGACCCAGTACTTC.

This clonotype was detected only a few times. This chain joins TRBV7-9 and TRBJ2-5; D unclear. The CDR3 covers 15 residues. Germline CDR1 is SEHNR and CDR2 is FQNEAQ (reference sequence). The V gene lost 5 bases and the J gene lost 5 bases, with 18 bases spanning the gap. DNA for the CDR3: TGTGCCAGCAGCCCCCCGGTGGTCCTCGGGGAGACCCAGTACTTC. Translation gives CASSPPVVLGETQYF.

This clonotype was picked up a small number of times. This chain joins TRBV29-1 and TRBJ1-1; possible D gene TRBD1, 5 bases. The CDR3 spans 13 residues. CDR1 is SQVTM and CDR2 is ANQGSEA in the germline V gene. Trimming took 6 bases from V and 4 from J, leaving 15 bases between them. DNA for the CDR3: TGCAGCGTGTTGACAGCGCGCGGCACTGAAGCTTTCTTT. As protein: CSVLTARGTEAFF.

This chain links TRBV9 with TRBJ2-7, with TRBD1 as a possible D gene (6 bases). The CDR3 sequence is 14 residues long. V was clipped by 2 bases and J by 4 bases, with 13 bases between them. Looked up from germline, CDR1 is SGDLS and CDR2 is YYNGEE. This CDR3 reads CASSVGYQGYEQYF. CDR3 sequence (DNA): TGTGCCAGCAGCGTGGGGTACCAGGGGTACGAGCAGTACTTC.

This clonotype was observed a handful of times. The chain joins TRBV9 to TRBJ2-1; D gene unclear. Germline V gives CDR1 SGDLS, CDR2 YYNGEE. With 2 bases removed from V and 8 bases from J, the gap between germline ends came to 5 bases. The CDR3 covers 11 residues. The CDR3 DNA follows: TGTGCCAGCAGCGTTGGTGATGAGCAGTTCTTC. Translated, it gives CASSVGDEQFF.

This clonotype was seen a few times. The chain employs TRBV4-2 and TRBJ2-7, with a tentative D call TRBD2 (5 bases). Trimming cost V 0 bases and J 1 base, with 10 bases left between them. Germline V gives CDR1 LGHNA, CDR2 YNFKEQ. There are 15 residues in the CDR3. Here the CDR3 reads CASSQEEGPSYEQYF. CDR3 bases: TGTGCCAGCAGCCAAGAAGAGGGTCCTTCCTACGAGCAGTACTTC.

This clonotype has a single count. This chain links TRBV20-1 with TRBJ2-3; 7 nucleotides line up with TRBD1. Germline CDR1 reads DFQATT; CDR2 reads SNEGSKA (reference sequence). The length of the CDR3 is 12 residues. Germline trimming cut 2 bases from V and 4 bases from J; bases unmatched to any gene: 0. CDR3 sequence reads: CSARQGADTQYF. The CDR3 nucleotides are TGCAGTGCTAGACAGGGGGCAGATACGCAGTATTTT.

A few counts support this clonotype. The rearrangement joins TRBV4-1 to TRBJ2-7; D is undetermined. Between the trimmed V and J ends, which lost 5 bases and 0 bases, there was a span of 11 bases. The CDR3 has 14 amino acids. The V gene's germline CDR1 is MGHRA and CDR2 YSYEKL. The DNA for the CDR3 is TGCGCCAGCAGCTACGACGACCCCTCCTACGAGCAGTACTTC. Translated, it gives CASSYDDPSYEQYF.

The rearrangement links TRBV12-3 or TRBV12-4 to TRBJ2-1; tentatively, D is TRBD1 (6 bases). The V end was cut by 5 bases, the J end by 7 bases, with 12 bases between. There are 13 residues in the CDR3. This CDR3 reads CASSPRQVNEQFF. The DNA of the CDR3 is TGTGCCAGCAGTCCTCGACAGGTAAATGAGCAGTTCTTC.

This clonotype was recorded a few times. The chain combines TRBV5-6 with TRBJ2-3, with D tentatively TRBD1 (6 bases). Trimming left V 0 bases short and J 3 bases short, with 8 bases between. From germline, CDR1 is SGHDT and CDR2 YYEEEE. The CDR3 contains 14 residues. Written as DNA, the CDR3 is TGTGCCAGCAGCTTGGAGGGGGTGACAGATACGCAGTATTTT. Residues: CASSLEGVTDTQYF.

V usage is TRBV4-1 and J usage is TRBJ2-3; perhaps TRBD1 as D (6 bases). Germline loops: CDR1 MGHRA, CDR2 YSYEKL. V shed 3 bases and J shed 2 bases, with 21 bases lying between them. The CDR3 consists of 18 residues. The CDR3 loop reads CASSHPLVRAGVTDTQYF. CDR3 DNA: TGCGCCAGCAGCCACCCCCTCGTTCGGGCAGGGGTCACAGATACGCAGTATTTT.

This clonotype was seen more than once but under ten times. V gene TRBV7-2 combines with J gene TRBJ2-3, with TRBD2 identical over 12 bases. The CDR3 sequence is 15 residues long. Germline CDR1 reads SGHTA; CDR2 reads FQGNSA. Losses at the gene ends were 1 base for V and 14 bases for J; bases not matched to a gene: 10. The CDR3 sequence is CASSLDGLAGGRLYF. Written as DNA, the CDR3 is TGTGCCAGCAGCTTAGACGGGCTAGCGGGAGGGCGGTTGTATTTT.

This chain joins TRBV6-4 and TRBJ1-1; D is undetermined. Germline V gene lookup returns CDR1 MRHNA and CDR2 SNTAGT. Trimming removed 2 bases at V and 11 bases at J, with 12 bases between. The CDR3 has 12 residues. The CDR3 is CASSDVPSAAFF. The DNA for the CDR3 is TGTGCCAGCAGTGACGTGCCCAGCGCGGCTTTCTTT.

The V and J genes are TRBV9 and TRBJ2-1; D is perhaps TRBD1 or TRBD2 (5 bases each). The CDR3 is 16 residues long. V lost 0 bases to trimming and J lost 2 bases, with 12 bases between them. Germline assignment: CDR1 SGDLS and CDR2 YYNGEE. CDR3 amino acids: CASSVERDRPYNEQFF. The CDR3 DNA reads TGTGCCAGCAGCGTAGAACGGGACCGTCCCTACAATGAGCAGTTCTTC. The whole variable domain, filled in from reference TRBV9 and TRBJ2-1, reads DSGVTQTPKHLITATGQRVTLRCSPRSGDLSVYWYQQSLDQGLQFLIQYYNGEERAKGNILERFSAQQFPDLHSELNLSSLELGDSALYFCASSVERDRPYNEQFFGPGTRLTVL.

The chain carries TRBV7-2 and TRBJ2-1, with D unresolved. Germline V lookup: CDR1 SGHTA, CDR2 FQGNSA. V shed 2 bases and J shed 9 bases, with 8 bases lying between them. The CDR3 totals 12 residues. DNA for the CDR3: TGTGCCAGCAGCTTACTTTCGGTTGAGCAGTTCTTC. Residues: CASSLLSVEQFF.

V usage is TRBV18 and J usage is TRBJ2-2; D is uncertain. This CDR3 contains 14 residues. Trimming left V 0 bases short and J 5 bases short, with 7 bases between. Germline V gives CDR1 KGHSH, CDR2 LQKENI. The CDR3 DNA follows: TGTGCCAGCTCACCACCGTTCAGAACCGGGGAGCTGTTTTTT. Translated, it gives CASSPPFRTGELFF.

This sequence joins TRBV7-8 and TRBJ1-5; D is unclear. This CDR3 is built from 15 residues. The germline CDR1 and CDR2 sequences are SGHVS and FQNEAQ. The ends were cut back, 2 bases at V and 1 base at J, with 9 bases in the middle. DNA for the CDR3: TGTGCCAGCAGCTTAAGCGAACTCAGCAATCAGCCCCAGCATTTT. Its protein product is CASSLSELSNQPQHF.

The rearrangement uses TRBV29-1 and TRBJ2-1; tentative D call: TRBD2 (6 bases). CDR3 size: 12 residues. Germline V gene data show CDR1 as SQVTM and CDR2 as ANQGSEA. Trimming shortened V by 3 bases and J by 4 bases, and 7 bases separated the two germline ends. In nucleotides, the CDR3 is TGCAGCGTTGAGGGGGGTTACAATGAGCAGTTCTTC. Its protein is CSVEGGYNEQFF.

The chain has TRBV5-1 and TRBJ2-3; TRBD1 aligns across 7 bases. CDR3 size: 16 residues. V shed 4 bases and J 2 bases; nucleotides not matched to a gene: 10. CDR1 is SGHRS and CDR2 is YFSETQ in the germline V gene. CDR3 DNA sequence: TGCGCCAGCAGCCAAGAAGGGACAGCCATCACAGATACGCAGTATTTT. This gives the protein CASSQEGTAITDTQYF.

V usage is TRBV29-1 and J usage is TRBJ1-5, with D perhaps TRBD1 (6 bases). The germline V gene has CDR1 SQVTM and CDR2 ANQGSEA. This CDR3 is 14 amino acids long. Between the trimmed V and J ends, which lost 6 bases and 6 bases, there was a span of 18 bases. CDR3 sequence reads: CSVRLAGAPQPQHF. The CDR3 region has the DNA TGCAGCGTCCGTCTTGCAGGGGCCCCTCAGCCCCAGCATTTT.

V is TRBV6-2 or TRBV6-3 and J is TRBJ2-2; the D is unclear. The CDR3 is 14 amino acids. Germline CDR1 reads MNHEY; CDR2 reads SVGEGT. V gave up 6 bases and J gave up 1 base, with 9 bases separating them. As DNA, the CDR3 is TGTGCCAGCAGCACGTGGGGGAACACCGGGGAGCTGTTTTTT. Its protein product is CASSTWGNTGELFF.